This passage covers 32 T cell receptor beta chains from one sample sequenced in a study of response to subunit inactivated influenza vaccine. TCRdb fed the RT-PCR reads into MiXCR, producing one record per CDR3 protein. The repertoire holds 700,000 to 800,000 distinct CDR3 sequences, roughly 20% seen once, with roughly a tenth in the top ten. The source material was PBMCs from blood, sampled 5 days after vaccination. These TCRs come from a man in his fifties who received an inactivated influenza vaccine.

J is TRBJ2-3 and V is TRBV11-2; D tentatively reads TRBD1 or TRBD2 (5 bases each). From germline, CDR1 is SGHAT and CDR2 FQNNGV. CDR3 length: 15 residues. Trimming pared 6 bases from V and 7 bases from J, leaving 20 bases between. The CDR3 loop reads CASSFTPAGTHTQYF. The CDR3 DNA reads as TGTGCCAGCAGTTTCACCCCTGCAGGGACGCATACGCAGTATTTT.

This rearrangement joins TRBV28 to TRBJ2-5; the D call may be TRBD1 or TRBD2 (7 bases each). The CDR3 covers 17 residues. From germline, CDR1 is MDHEN and CDR2 SYDVKM. With 2 bases removed from V and 2 bases from J, the gap between germline ends came to 18 bases. Here the CDR3 reads CASSLPQGDYLQETQYF. DNA of the CDR3: TGTGCCAGCAGTTTACCGCAGGGGGACTACTTACAAGAGACCCAGTACTTC.

This clonotype was recorded a few times. Germline is not matched at one junction end, which may reflect a read error. The rearrangement uses TRBV28 and TRBJ2-3; D is unclear. This CDR3 is 15 amino acids long. Germline V lookup: CDR1 MDHEN, CDR2 SYDVKM. Written as DNA, the CDR3 is TGTGCCAGCATTTTAAATCCCAGAGACACAGATACGCAGTATTTT. It codes for CASILNPRDTDTQYF. Full variable domain (remainder filled in from reference TRBV28 and TRBJ2-3): DVKVTQSSRYLVKRTGEKVFLECVQDMDHENMFWYRQDPGLGLRLIYFSYDVKMKEKGDIPEGYSVSREKKERFSLILESASTNQTSMYLCASILNPRDTDTQYFGPGTRLTVL.

The CDR3 sequence is CSARVHQETQYF. CDR3 in DNA: TGCAGCGCCAGGGTTCATCAAGAGACCCAGTACTTC. The chain couples TRBV20-1 to TRBJ2-5; D is perhaps TRBD1 (5 bases). The length of the CDR3 is 12 residues. From germline, CDR1 is DFQATT and CDR2 SNEGSKA (reference sequence).

This chain joins TRBV11-1 and TRBJ2-1; 13 bases line up with TRBD2. Per the germline V gene, CDR1 is SGHAT and CDR2 is FQDESV (reference sequence). The CDR3 extends over 18 amino acids. The V gene end was trimmed by 0 bases and the J gene end by 4 bases; junction bases not matched to a gene: 6. CDR3 sequence: CASSLATGTSGVYNEQFF. CDR3 coding DNA: TGTGCCAGCAGCTTAGCGACAGGGACTAGCGGGGTATACAATGAGCAGTTCTTC.

This chain joins TRBV5-4 and TRBJ2-7, with unresolved D. This CDR3 is built from 12 residues. Deletions cut 3 bases from V and 3 bases from J, with 7 bases between. The germline CDR1 and CDR2 sequences are SGHNT and YYREEE (reference sequence). CDR3 nucleotides: TGTGCCAGCAGCTCCCTAAACTACGAGCAGTACTTC. Translated, it gives CASSSLNYEQYF.

The J gene is TRBJ2-1, the V gene TRBV29-1; 11 nucleotides align to TRBD2. The CDR3 spans 14 residues. J was trimmed by 7 bases and V by 1 base; bases with no gene match: 3. CDR1 is SQVTM and CDR2 is ANQGSEA in the germline V gene. The CDR3: CSVEGPSGGNEQFF. CDR3 DNA: TGCAGCGTTGAAGGCCCTAGCGGGGGGAATGAGCAGTTCTTC.

The chain has TRBV6-1 and TRBJ2-1; possibly TRBD1 for D (5 bases). Trimming removed 2 bases at V and 10 bases at J, with 12 bases between. CDR3 length: 13 residues. Germline CDR1 is MNHNS and CDR2 is SASEGT. The CDR3 DNA is TGTGCCAGCAGTGAATTTAGGGGTCGAGAGCAGTTCTTC. Translating gives CASSEFRGREQFF.

The CDR3 region is CSVEDLSGQGYAGELFF. In DNA form, the CDR3 reads TGCAGCGTTGAAGATCTTTCCGGACAGGGGTATGCCGGGGAGCTGTTTTTT. The gene calls are TRBV29-1 and TRBJ2-2; TRBD1 agrees at 9 bases. This CDR3 region has 17 residues. The germline CDR1 and CDR2 sequences are SQVTM and ANQGSEA. V lost 0 bases to trimming and J lost 6 bases; unmatched junction nucleotides: 11.

In its sample, this clonotype was seen many times. The rearrangement links TRBV5-1 to TRBJ2-7; perhaps TRBD1 as D (5 bases). With 2 bases removed from V and 2 bases from J, the gap between germline ends came to 14 bases. CDR3 length: 15 residues. CDR1 SGHRS and CDR2 YFSETQ come from the germline V gene. In DNA, the CDR3 is TGCGCCAGCAGCTTAGGGCCGACAGCGACCTACGAGCAGTACTTC. Encoded protein: CASSLGPTATYEQYF.

The chain links TRBV5-6 to TRBJ2-1, with D possibly TRBD1 on 6 matching bases. Germline loops: CDR1 SGHDT, CDR2 YYEEEE. CDR3 length: 14 amino acids. V was cut by 1 base and J by 5 bases, with 10 bases left in between. The CDR3 DNA follows: TGTGCCAGCAGCTTGTTCGGGACAAACAATGAGCAGTTCTTC. Amino acid sequence: CASSLFGTNNEQFF.

The chain combines TRBV5-1 with TRBJ2-5; TRBD1 aligns across 7 bases. After removal of 5 bases from V and 5 bases from J, the junction contained 12 bases not matched to a gene. CDR1 SGHRS and CDR2 YFSETQ come from the germline V gene. The CDR3 spans 15 residues. The CDR3 DNA sequence: TGCGCCAGCAGTCAGACGACAGGGTCGTACGAGACCCAGTACTTC. Amino acids: CASSQTTGSYETQYF.

The V call is TRBV4-2, the J call TRBJ2-7; the D gene is possibly TRBD1 (5 bases). Germline assignment: CDR1 LGHNA and CDR2 YNFKEQ. V gave up 0 bases and J gave up 3 bases, with 21 bases separating them. This CDR3 comprises 18 residues. The CDR3 protein is CASSQDALMSGISYEQYF. CDR3 sequence (DNA): TGTGCCAGCAGCCAAGATGCATTGATGTCAGGGATAAGCTACGAGCAGTACTTC.

This chain links TRBV11-2 with TRBJ2-3, with D perhaps matching TRBD2 (5 bases). The length of the CDR3 is 14 residues. Germline V gene lookup returns CDR1 SGHAT and CDR2 FQNNGV. The V end lost 2 bases, the J end lost 4 bases, and 10 bases lay between the germline ends. Here the CDR3 reads CASSLNRGSDTQYF. In DNA form, the CDR3 reads TGTGCCAGCAGCTTAAACAGAGGGTCAGATACGCAGTATTTT.

The genes are TRBV4-3 and TRBJ1-4; a possible D gene is TRBD1 (5 bases). The germline V and J ends were trimmed by 4 bases and 5 bases, with 11 bases remaining between them. Germline V gives CDR1 LGHNA, CDR2 YSLEER. The CDR3 is 14 amino acids. The CDR3 DNA reads TGCGCCAGCAGCCTGACAGCGCTGAATGAAAAACTGTTTTTT. Translation: CASSLTALNEKLFF.

The chain uses TRBV12-3 or TRBV12-4 and TRBJ2-7; 12 positions match TRBD2. The V gene end was trimmed by 4 bases and the J gene end by 6 bases; junction bases not matched to a gene: 1. CDR3 length: 13 amino acids. The CDR3 DNA follows: TGTGCCAGCAGTTCACTAGCGGGAGGCGAGCAGTACTTC. This codes for CASSSLAGGEQYF.

This clonotype was observed a handful of times. CDR3 loop: CSATSGDRGTEAFF. In nucleotides, the CDR3 is TGCAGTGCCACTTCTGGGGACAGGGGAACTGAAGCTTTCTTT. This chain connects TRBV20-1 to TRBJ1-1, with 10 bases aligning to TRBD1. CDR3 size: 14 residues. V lost 6 bases to trimming and J lost 5 bases; unmatched junction nucleotides: 9. Germline V gives CDR1 DFQATT, CDR2 SNEGSKA (reference sequence).

This clonotype was found once. The V gene is TRBV9, the J gene TRBJ2-1; TRBD2 might be the D (6 bases). CDR1 and CDR2 (germline): SGDLS, YYNGEE. CDR3 length equals 19 residues. Trimming pared 4 bases from V and 5 bases from J, leaving 28 bases between. CDR3 in DNA: TGTGCCAGCAGCCCCAAGGAGCTAGCGCCATACCCAACCCACAATGAGCAGTTCTTC. It yields the protein CASSPKELAPYPTHNEQFF.

This chain joins TRBV11-2 and TRBJ1-6, with TRBD1 matching 10 bases. Germline V gene data show CDR1 as SGHAT and CDR2 as FQNNGV. The J segment lost 8 bases and the V segment lost 7 bases, leaving 5 bases of the junction unmatched. This CDR3 contains 14 residues. The CDR3 bases are TGTGCCAGCACCGGACAGGGGGAGGATTCACCCCTCCACTTT. It is translated as CASTGQGEDSPLHF.

This clonotype has only a few counts. The rearrangement uses TRBV3-1 and TRBJ2-2, with D uncertain. Germline CDR1 reads LGHDT; CDR2 reads YNNKEL (reference sequence). V was trimmed by 2 bases and J by 1 base, leaving 8 bases between them. This CDR3 spans 15 amino acids. The CDR3 region has the DNA TGTGCCAGCAGCCAAAGTCTGGGGAACACCGGGGAGCTGTTTTTT. Its translation is CASSQSLGNTGELFF. The variable domain in full, with the rest retrieved from reference TRBV3-1 and TRBJ2-2, is DTAVSQTPKYLVTQMGNDKSIKCEQNLGHDTMYWYKQDSKKFLKIMFSYNNKELIINETVPNRFSPKSPDKAHLNLHINSLELGDSAVYFCASSQSLGNTGELFFGEGSRLTVL.

This clonotype was seen at least ten times. The rearrangement uses TRBV20-1 and TRBJ2-7; TRBD2 aligns across 7 bases. The J segment lost 7 bases and the V segment lost 3 bases, leaving 9 bases of the junction unmatched. CDR3 size: 13 residues. From germline, CDR1 is DFQATT and CDR2 SNEGSKA (reference sequence). The CDR3 DNA follows: TGCAGTGCTAGTTCATACGGAGCGGGGGAGCAGTACTTC. Residues: CSASSYGAGEQYF.

This clonotype was counted only a few times. This sequence joins TRBV10-3 and TRBJ1-5; D is perhaps TRBD1 (6 bases). CDR1 is ENHRY, CDR2 SYGVKD, per germline. The length of the CDR3 is 15 residues. V lost 0 bases to trimming and J lost 7 bases, with 13 bases between them. In DNA form, the CDR3 reads TGTGCCATCAGTGAGTCCGCAGGGGATGTACAGCCCCAGCATTTT. It encodes CAISESAGDVQPQHF.

This clonotype occurred a few times. The chain recombines TRBV7-2 with TRBJ2-7; 11 nucleotides agree with TRBD2. Germline CDR1 and CDR2: SGHTA and FQGNSA. CDR3 length: 16 amino acids. Germline trimming cut 2 bases from V and 6 bases from J; bases unmatched to any gene: 9. Written as DNA, the CDR3 is TGTGCCAGCAGCTTATGGAGACTAGCGGGATCGGGCGAGCAGTACTTC. It encodes CASSLWRLAGSGEQYF.

This clonotype showed up just a few times. V usage is TRBV5-1 and J usage is TRBJ2-1; 8 positions match TRBD1. The V gene end was trimmed by 4 bases and the J gene end by 10 bases; junction bases not matched to a gene: 4. CDR1 and CDR2 from the germline V gene are SGHRS and YFSETQ. This CDR3 region has 12 residues. The CDR3 here is CASSPDRGEQFF. The CDR3, as DNA: TGCGCCAGCAGCCCCGACAGGGGAGAGCAGTTCTTC. Drawing the rest from reference TRBV5-1 and TRBJ2-1, the complete variable domain is KAGVTQTPRYLIKTRGQQVTLSCSPISGHRSVSWYQQTPGQGLQFLFEYFSETQRNKGNFPGRFSGRQFSNSRSEMNVSTLELGDSALYLCASSPDRGEQFFGPGTRLTVL.

The sample holds a few counts of this clonotype. This rearrangement joins TRBV24-1 to TRBJ2-7, with 7 positions matching TRBD1. The CDR3 consists of 13 residues. The germline CDR1 and CDR2 sequences are KGHDR and SFDVKD. In nucleotides, the CDR3 is TGTGCAACCTCGGGCAGGGGGTCCTACGAGCAGTACTTC. This encodes CATSGRGSYEQYF.

The J gene is TRBJ2-7, the V gene TRBV5-1; 7 bases are shared with TRBD1. Trimming cost V 0 bases and J 5 bases; bases outside gene matches: 5. CDR1 and CDR2 (germline): SGHRS, YFSETQ. The CDR3 extends over 14 amino acids. CDR3 bases: TGCGCCAGCAGCTTGGAGGGGGCTCGGAACGAGCAGTACTTC. Amino acid sequence: CASSLEGARNEQYF.

Only one count was recorded for this clonotype. The rearrangement links TRBV20-1 to TRBJ2-5, with 13 bases lining up with TRBD2. V trimming: 5 bases; J trimming: 5 bases; junction bases outside the gene matches: 8. Germline CDR1 reads DFQATT; CDR2 reads SNEGSKA (reference sequence). The CDR3 is 15 residues long. CDR3 loop: CSAPTPLAGGETQYF. CDR3 DNA: TGCAGTGCTCCCACCCCACTAGCGGGAGGGGAGACCCAGTACTTC.

In its sample, this clonotype was seen a few times. V and J are TRBV7-9 and TRBJ2-7; possibly TRBD2 for D (6 bases). Deletions cut 1 base from V and 3 bases from J, with 16 bases between. Germline V gives CDR1 SEHNR, CDR2 FQNEAQ (reference sequence). The CDR3 length is 16 residues. CDR3 bases: TGTGCCAGCAGCTTAGGGTCTGGGAGGATTTACTACGAGCAGTACTTC. Translating it yields CASSLGSGRIYYEQYF.

This chain joins TRBV6-1 and TRBJ1-2; 7 nucleotides agree with TRBD1. Losses at the gene ends were 7 bases for V and 10 bases for J; bases not matched to a gene: 12. Germline lookup yields CDR1 MNHNS and CDR2 SASEGT. The CDR3 runs to 13 residues. CDR3 sequence (DNA): TGTGCCAGCACCCAAGACAGGGCGGGCGCCTACACCTTC. It codes for CASTQDRAGAYTF.

The rearrangement uses TRBV9 and TRBJ2-6, with 12 nucleotides matching TRBD1. V lost 2 bases and J lost 3; bases outside the gene matches: 3. Germline V CDR1 and CDR2: SGDLS, YYNGEE. CDR3 length: 17 residues. The CDR3 protein is CASSVGTGGDGANVLTF. The CDR3 DNA reads TGTGCCAGCAGCGTTGGGACAGGGGGCGATGGGGCCAACGTCCTGACTTTC.

The gene calls are TRBV12-3 or TRBV12-4 and TRBJ2-7, with D possibly matching TRBD2 (6 bases). This CDR3 contains 15 residues. Trimming removed 1 base at V and 4 bases at J, with 14 bases between. Written as DNA, the CDR3 is TGTGCCAGCAGTTTAGATCCGGGGAGGTCTTACGAGCAGTACTTC. Translation: CASSLDPGRSYEQYF.

The chain recombines TRBV7-9 with TRBJ2-1; D is unresolved. Germline loops: CDR1 SEHNR, CDR2 FQNEAQ (reference sequence). V was clipped by 3 bases and J by 2 bases, with 14 bases between them. CDR3 length: 16 residues. The CDR3 region is CASSFENLATYNEQFF. The CDR3 coding sequence is TGTGCCAGCAGCTTCGAAAACCTGGCTACCTACAATGAGCAGTTCTTC. Filled out from reference TRBV7-9 and TRBJ2-1, the complete variable domain reads DTGVSQNPRHKITKRGQNVTFRCDPISEHNRLYWYRQTLGQGPEFLTYFQNEAQLEKSRLLSDRFSAERPKGSFSTLEIQRTEQGDSAMYLCASSFENLATYNEQFFGPGTRLTVL.